The clone carrying this T cell receptor beta chain was seen a handful of times. Antigen: not known. This sample is drawn from a study of blood T cells in healthy people across ages. General study findings and limits: Observed TCR beta diversity showed a strong correlation with the percentage of naive T cells as measured by flow cytometry.

The CDR3 is made up of 14 amino acids. CDR1 and CDR2 from the germline V gene are MGHRA and YSYEKL. Trimming left V 4 bases short and J 5 bases short, with 14 bases between. For the second PCR, which ran for about 7 to 11 cycles, a sample-barcoded 5' primer and a J-beta primer mix were used. TCRdb processed the 5' RACE reads anew with MiXCR; each CDR3 protein has one entry. The table shows 1.4 million or so distinct CDR3 sequences, with around 40% occurring only once. The receptor was derived from a woman aged 18 to 35 in good health. The sequenced sample consisted of blood. The rearrangement links TRBV4-1 to TRBJ1-1, with D perhaps matching TRBD1 (6 bases). CDR3 DNA sequence: TGCGCCAGCAGCCTTACAGGGCCGGAAACTGAAGCTTTCTTT. Translating it yields CASSLTGPETEAFF.